Following are 9 T cell receptor beta chains from one sample sequenced in a study of blood T cell repertoires in COVID-19. The table came from immunoSEQ multiplex PCR; TCRdb's copy has only in-frame clones and leaves some out. The table records hundreds of thousands of clones, about 87% of them present only once. The sequenced sample was PBMCs or T cells enriched from blood (not recorded which). These receptors originate from a man aged 40-50 years in a cohort exposed to, infected with or recovered from COVID-19 (not recorded which).

This sequence joins TRBV9 and TRBJ1-1, with 7 bases matching TRBD1. The germline gives CDR1 SGDLS, CDR2 YYNGEE. Losses at the gene ends were 3 bases for V and 4 bases for J; bases not matched to a gene: 6. This CDR3 comprises 14 residues. The CDR3 nucleotides are TGTGCCAGCAGCGCCGGGGACAGCTTCACTGAAGCTTTCTTT. Amino acids: CASSAGDSFTEAFF.

V and J are TRBV7-9 and TRBJ1-1; D possibly corresponds to TRBD1 (6 bases). V lost 4 bases and J lost 3, with 9 bases in between. The CDR3 has 13 amino acids. Germline V lookup: CDR1 SEHNR, CDR2 FQNEAQ (reference sequence). CDR3 sequence: CASSWEGDTEAFF. CDR3 bases: TGTGCCAGCAGCTGGGAGGGGGACACTGAAGCTTTCTTT.

The rearrangement uses TRBV5-6 and TRBJ1-6, with 8 nucleotides matching TRBD1. Germline-derived CDR1 and CDR2 are SGHDT and YYEEEE. V shed 4 bases and J 7 bases; nucleotides not matched to a gene: 10. This CDR3 contains 16 residues. The DNA of the CDR3 is TGTGCCAGCAGCACACCATCTGGGACAGGAAATTCACCCCTCCACTTT. This translates into CASSTPSGTGNSPLHF.

Remarks on this clone: Other nucleotide sequences from this sample produce the same CDR3. V usage is TRBV19 and J usage is TRBJ2-1, with 9 nucleotides matching TRBD2. Germline-derived CDR1 and CDR2 are LNHDA and SQIVND (reference sequence). V was clipped by 3 bases and J by 0 bases; unmatched bases: 0. The length of the CDR3 is 15 residues. CDR3 sequence: CASSISGSSYNEQFF. DNA of the CDR3: TGTGCCAGTAGTATTAGCGGGAGCTCCTACAATGAGCAGTTCTTC.

The chain couples TRBV11-3 to TRBJ2-1, with TRBD2 identical over 7 bases. V was pared by 4 bases and J by 7 bases, with 13 bases of the junction left unmatched. CDR1 SGHNT and CDR2 YENEEA come from the germline V gene. This CDR3 is 16 amino acids long. The DNA of the CDR3 is TGTGCCAGCAGCTCCCCGGTACTAGCGAGACAAAATGAGCAGTTCTTC. This codes for CASSSPVLARQNEQFF.

The chain joins TRBV4-1 to TRBJ2-7; 9 bases line up with TRBD2. From germline, CDR1 is MGHRA and CDR2 YSYEKL. This CDR3 is built from 16 residues. V dropped 1 base and J dropped 2; count of bases not matched to a gene: 6. The CDR3 nucleotides read TGCGCCAGCAGCCAAGGGTCGGCGGGAGGGCCCTACGAGCAGTACTTC. Encoded protein: CASSQGSAGGPYEQYF.

The V gene is TRBV18, the J gene TRBJ2-3; TRBD1 matches 8 bases. This CDR3 is 15 amino acids long. Trimming cost V 0 bases and J 5 bases; bases outside gene matches: 4. In germline, CDR1 is KGHSH, CDR2 LQKENI. CDR3 sequence (DNA): TGTGCCAGCTCACCACCGATGACAGGGGTAGATACGCAGTATTTT. It specifies CASSPPMTGVDTQYF.

The V and J genes are TRBV4-1 and TRBJ1-6, with D unclear. The CDR3 runs to 17 residues. Germline V CDR1 and CDR2: MGHRA, YSYEKL. V lost 0 bases and J lost 9, with 18 bases in between. CDR3 loop: CASSQEAGIRGSSPLHF. The CDR3 DNA is TGCGCCAGCAGCCAAGAGGCGGGAATACGCGGGAGTTCACCCCTCCACTTT.

A single count supports this clone. The V call is TRBV5-4, the J call TRBJ2-7; D remains unclear. The CDR3 is made up of 13 amino acids. V was pared by 2 bases and J by 1 base, with 7 bases between. Germline V CDR1 and CDR2: SGHNT, YYREEE (reference sequence). CDR3 nucleotides: TGTGCCAGCAGCTTCCCGGGTTCCTACGAGCAGTACTTC. Its protein is CASSFPGSYEQYF.